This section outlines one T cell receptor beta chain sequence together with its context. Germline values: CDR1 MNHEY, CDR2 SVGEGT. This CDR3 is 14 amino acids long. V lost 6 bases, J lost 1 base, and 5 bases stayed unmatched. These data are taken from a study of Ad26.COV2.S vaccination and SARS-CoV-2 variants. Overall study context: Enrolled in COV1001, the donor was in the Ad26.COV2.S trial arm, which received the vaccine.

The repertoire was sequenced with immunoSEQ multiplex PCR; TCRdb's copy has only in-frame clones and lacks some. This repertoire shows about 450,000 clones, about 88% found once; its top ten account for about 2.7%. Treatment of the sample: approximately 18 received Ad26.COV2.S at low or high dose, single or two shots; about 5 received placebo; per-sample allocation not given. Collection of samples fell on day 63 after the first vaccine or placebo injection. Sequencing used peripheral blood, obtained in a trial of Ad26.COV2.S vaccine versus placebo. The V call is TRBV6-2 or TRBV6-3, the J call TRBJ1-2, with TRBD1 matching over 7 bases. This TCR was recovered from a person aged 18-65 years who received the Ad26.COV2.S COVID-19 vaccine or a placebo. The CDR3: CASSLRGGNYGYTF. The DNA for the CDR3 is TGTGCCAGCAGCCTCAGGGGGGGTAACTATGGCTACACCTTC.